This T cell receptor (beta chain) was recorded in a study of technical replicates of blood from four donors. Germline values: CDR1 MNHEY, CDR2 SVGAGI. The CDR3 runs to 15 residues. The germline V and J ends were trimmed by 2 bases and 0 bases, with 10 bases remaining between them. TCRdb's table, derived via immunoSEQ multiplex PCR, lists solely in-frame clones and lacks some. The sample carries tens of thousands of clones, 80% to 90% recorded once. The material sequenced was PBMCs. The chain couples TRBV6-5 to TRBJ1-2, with D uncertain. This receptor was taken from a human donor in good health. Some clones in this sample may be carry-over from other donors' samples. CDR3 sequence (DNA): TGTGCCAGCAGTTACCATAAAACATCTAACTATGGCTACACCTTC. Its translation is CASSYHKTSNYGYTF.